This T cell receptor beta chain came from a study of T cell responses to AZD1222 COVID-19 vaccine. Points on this clone: Its target is not known.

Broader study findings: Just six AZD1222 recipients were seropositive at baseline. Repertoire samples came only from after the peak T cell response. Clonal diversity may have been underestimated, and the donors were mostly white British, with more females than males.

Repertoires were generated with immunoSEQ multiplex PCR, while TCRdb's copy carries only in-frame clones and drops some. The sample lists about 150,000 clones, roughly 90% occurring once. Sequencing used peripheral blood, obtained on day 0 of AZD1222 vaccination. The sequence derives from an adult in good health.

The CDR3 DNA reads TGCAGCGTTGAAGATAGGAAGGCAGCGAACACTGAAGCTTTCTTT. Its protein product is CSVEDRKAANTEAFF. The chain uses TRBV29-1 and TRBJ1-1; D ambiguous. The CDR3 loop spans 15 amino acids. V gave up 0 bases and J gave up 1 base, with 12 bases separating them. Germline CDR1 SQVTM, CDR2 ANQGSEA.